Given below is one TCR beta chain in context. Assay: immunoSEQ multiplex PCR; the TCRdb copy retains only in-frame clones and omits some. The table records under 150,000 clones, approximately 89% of them present only once. The data originate from a study of control samples from healthy donors and cancer patients. Germline CDR1 reads MDHEN; CDR2 reads SYDVKM. CDR3 length equals 11 residues. V lost 3 bases, J lost 6 bases, and 3 bases lay in between. The sample taken for sequencing was blood. This TCR came from a man aged 55 to 70 in good health. The J gene is TRBJ2-4, the V gene TRBV28, with D uncertain. CDR3 sequence reads: CASSFGNIQYF. Written as DNA, the CDR3 is TGTGCCAGCAGTTTTGGAAACATTCAGTACTTC. Based on the CDR3 plus reference TRBV28 and TRBJ2-4, the full variable domain is DVKVTQSSRYLVKRTGEKVFLECVQDMDHENMFWYRQDPGLGLRLIYFSYDVKMKEKGDIPEGYSVSREKKERFSLILESASTNQTSMYLCASSFGNIQYFGAGTRLSVL.